This TCR beta chain stems from a study of cytomegalovirus exposure and HLA in healthy donors. 60 Vbeta and 13 Jbeta primers were used in PCR. Assay: immunoSEQ multiplex PCR; the TCRdb copy retains only in-frame clones and omits some. The sample shows about 160,000 clones, around 69% of them seen only once. This TCR was recovered from a woman in her twenties or thirties in good health and CMV-seronegative. Input material: PBMCs.

CDR3 bases: TGTGCCAGCAGTTTATTCGGGGAAACTAATGAAAAACTGTTTTTT. Encoded protein: CASSLFGETNEKLFF. The rearrangement links TRBV27 to TRBJ1-4; unclear D gene. The V gene's germline CDR1 is MNHEY and CDR2 SMNVEV (reference sequence). V was clipped by 1 base and J by 1 base, with 7 bases between them. The CDR3 covers 15 residues.